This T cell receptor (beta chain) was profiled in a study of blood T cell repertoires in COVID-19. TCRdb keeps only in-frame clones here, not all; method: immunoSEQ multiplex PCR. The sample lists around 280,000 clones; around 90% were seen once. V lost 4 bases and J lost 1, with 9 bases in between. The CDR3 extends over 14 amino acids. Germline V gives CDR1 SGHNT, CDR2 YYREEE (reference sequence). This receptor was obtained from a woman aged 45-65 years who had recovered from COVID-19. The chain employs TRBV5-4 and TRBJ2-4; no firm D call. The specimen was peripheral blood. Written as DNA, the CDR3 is TGTGCCAGCAGCGCAACCGGGGCCAAAAACATTCAGTACTTC. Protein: CASSATGAKNIQYF. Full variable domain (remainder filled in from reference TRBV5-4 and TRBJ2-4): ETGVTQSPTHLIKTRGQQVTLRCSSQSGHNTVSWYQQALGQGPQFIFQYYREEENGRGNFPPRFSGLQFPNYSSELNVNALELDDSALYLCASSATGAKNIQYFGAGTRLSVL.